This passage covers 16 T cell receptor beta chains from one sample sequenced in a study of cytomegalovirus exposure and HLA in healthy donors. The PCR was carried out with 60 Vbeta primers and 13 Jbeta primers. Clones were read by immunoSEQ multiplex PCR, and TCRdb kept only the in-frame ones, dropping some. This sample has around 150,000 clones, with roughly 80% found just once. The sequencing input was PBMCs. These receptors were obtained from a man aged 35-49 years in good health and CMV-seropositive.

The CDR3 DNA follows: TGTGCCAGCAGCTTCACTCTGGCAGGGGCCTACAATGAGCAGTTCTTC. Translated: CASSFTLAGAYNEQFF. The chain couples TRBV7-8 to TRBJ2-1; TRBD1 is a possible D gene (6 bases). Germline V gene data show CDR1 as SGHVS and CDR2 as FQNEAQ. V was trimmed by 3 bases and J by 2 bases, leaving 14 bases between them. The CDR3 is 16 residues long.

The chain joins TRBV30 to TRBJ2-5; D is unresolved. The DNA end favors TRBJ2-7, so the J call may be wrong. The CDR3 length is 13 residues. The germline CDR1 and CDR2 sequences are GTSNPN and SVGIG (reference sequence). This CDR3 is CAWSVGSSYEQYF. The CDR3 region has the DNA TGTGCCTGGAGTGTCGGGTCCTCCTACGAGCAGTACTTC.

The chain links TRBV27 to TRBJ2-7; 8 nucleotides agree with TRBD1. Germline V gives CDR1 MNHEY, CDR2 SMNVEV (reference sequence). The V gene end was trimmed by 8 bases and the J gene end by 0 bases; junction bases not matched to a gene: 12. This CDR3 contains 16 residues. CDR3 amino acids: CASSIRGLTGSYEQYF. CDR3 coding DNA: TGTGCCAGCTCCATCAGGGGGCTGACCGGCTCCTACGAGCAGTACTTC.

V gene TRBV6-5 combines with J gene TRBJ1-1; 7 bases are shared with TRBD1. V lost 6 bases, J lost 0 bases, and 4 bases stayed unmatched. Germline assignment: CDR1 MNHEY and CDR2 SVGAGI. The CDR3 has 14 residues. The CDR3 reads CASSAGQMNTEAFF. The CDR3 DNA is TGTGCCAGCAGCGCGGGACAGATGAACACTGAAGCTTTCTTT.

This chain links TRBV7-9 with TRBJ2-1; 10 nucleotides match TRBD2. The CDR3 runs to 15 residues. V lost 3 bases, J lost 9 bases, and 8 bases stayed unmatched. Germline V gives CDR1 SEHNR, CDR2 FQNEAQ (reference sequence). This CDR3 is CASSFQAGGSGEQFF. DNA of the CDR3: TGTGCCAGCAGCTTCCAAGCGGGAGGGTCCGGTGAGCAGTTCTTC.

The chain is built from TRBV4-1 and TRBJ1-1; D is unclear. The germline V gene encodes CDR1 MGHRA and CDR2 YSYEKL. The CDR3 sequence is 14 residues long. Trimming shortened V by 6 bases and J by 1 base, and 12 bases separated the two germline ends. CDR3 residues: CASSRPGRNTEAFF. The CDR3 nucleotides read TGCGCCAGCAGTCGCCCCGGTAGGAACACTGAAGCTTTCTTT.

The CDR3 region has the DNA TGTGCCAGCAGTTTATGGAGCCAGGGAATATCCTACACCTTC. Protein sequence: CASSLWSQGISYTF. The chain is built from TRBV28 and TRBJ1-2; perhaps TRBD1 as D (5 bases). Looked up from germline, CDR1 is MDHEN and CDR2 is SYDVKM. The CDR3 is 14 amino acids. V shed 0 bases and J shed 10 bases, with 15 bases lying between them.

This chain uses TRBV11-3 with TRBJ2-7, with TRBD2 matching 7 bases. The V gene end was trimmed by 6 bases and the J gene end by 0 bases; junction bases not matched to a gene: 5. CDR3 length: 14 residues. The V gene's germline CDR1 is SGHNT and CDR2 YENEEA. DNA of the CDR3: TGTGCCAGCAGAACGGGACTAAACTCCTACGAGCAGTACTTC. It specifies CASRTGLNSYEQYF. Full variable domain (remainder filled in from reference TRBV11-3 and TRBJ2-7): EAGVVQSPRYKIIEKKQPVAFWCNPISGHNTLYWYLQNLGQGPELLIRYENEEAVDDSQLPKDRFSAERLKGVDSTLKIQPAELGDSAVYLCASRTGLNSYEQYFGPGTRLTVT.

Of note for this clone: Other nucleotide sequences from this sample produce the same CDR3. The chain's CDR3 is CAWSAGGYEQYF. The DNA for the CDR3 is TGTGCCTGGAGCGCAGGGGGCTACGAGCAGTACTTC. The chain uses TRBV30 and TRBJ2-7, with 7 bases fitting TRBD1. The CDR3 totals 12 residues. V gave up 3 bases and J gave up 3 bases; unmatched junction bases: 2. Germline lookup yields CDR1 GTSNPN and CDR2 SVGIG (reference sequence).

The chain joins TRBV7-2 to TRBJ1-2, with D possibly being TRBD1 (6 bases). Germline loops: CDR1 SGHTA, CDR2 FQGNSA. Between the trimmed V and J ends, which lost 0 bases and 0 bases, there was a span of 8 bases. This CDR3 comprises 15 residues. The CDR3 is CASSLATGSNYGYTF. The CDR3, as DNA: TGTGCCAGCAGCTTAGCGACAGGTTCTAACTATGGCTACACCTTC.

V usage is TRBV6-6 and J usage is TRBJ2-7; D remains ambiguous. The germline gives CDR1 MNHNY, CDR2 SVGAGI (reference sequence). Trimming took 2 bases from V and 2 from J, leaving 10 bases between them. The length of the CDR3 is 14 residues. The CDR3 loop reads CASSYSSRPYEQYF. CDR3 DNA sequence: TGTGCCAGCAGTTACAGTTCGAGGCCCTACGAGCAGTACTTC.

The V gene is TRBV2, the J gene TRBJ2-1; 9 nucleotides agree with TRBD2. Trimming took 2 bases from V and 6 from J; bases not matched to a gene: 5. The CDR3 covers 15 residues. Germline V gives CDR1 SNHLY, CDR2 FYNNEI. The CDR3 DNA follows: TGTGCCAGCAGTGAATTAGCGGGGGTATTCAATGAGCAGTTCTTC. Its protein product is CASSELAGVFNEQFF.

There are a few counts of this clone. This chain connects TRBV7-6 to TRBJ2-2; 11 nucleotides agree with TRBD2. The V gene end was trimmed by 6 bases and the J gene end by 7 bases; junction bases not matched to a gene: 7. This CDR3 is 15 amino acids long. In germline, CDR1 is SGHVS, CDR2 FNYEAQ. The CDR3: CASRPPSGRSGELFF. DNA of the CDR3: TGTGCCAGCAGACCTCCTAGCGGGAGGAGCGGGGAGCTGTTTTTT.

The chain employs TRBV21-1 and TRBJ2-3; the D segment call TRBD1 is taken from the table without a DNA check. TRBV21-1 corresponds to a pseudogene. The CDR3 runs to 15 residues. The CDR3 DNA follows: TGTGCCAGCAGCGTATTACAGGAGTACACAGATACGCAGTATTTT. Encoded protein: CASSVLQEYTDTQYF.

Only one count was recorded for this clone. This chain uses TRBV7-9 with TRBJ2-1; D might be TRBD2 (6 bases). V was cut by 5 bases and J by 8 bases, with 16 bases left in between. The CDR3 has 14 residues. Germline CDR1 SEHNR, CDR2 FQNEAQ (reference sequence). CDR3 coding DNA: TGTGCCAGCAGCCTGATGACTAGGGACGATGAGCAGTTCTTC. Encoded protein: CASSLMTRDDEQFF.

This chain joins TRBV4-3 and TRBJ2-1; 7 bases map to TRBD1. V lost 5 bases, J lost 5 bases, and 12 bases stayed unmatched. Germline CDR1 LGHNA, CDR2 YSLEER. CDR3 size: 16 residues. CDR3 residues: CASSVRGQRFNNEQFF. As DNA, the CDR3 is TGCGCCAGCAGCGTCCGGGGACAGCGATTTAACAATGAGCAGTTCTTC.